These 5 T cell receptor beta chains originate from one sample sequenced in a study of blood T cells in healthy people across ages. A second PCR, run for about 7 to 12 cycles, used a sample-barcoded 5' primer plus a J-beta primer mix. From the 5' RACE reads, TCRdb called clonotypes with MiXCR, one entry per CDR3 protein. The data contain 650,000 to 800,000 distinct CDR3 sequences, about 42% of them singletons. Sequencing was carried out using blood. The receptors were gathered from a man between 60 and 75 years old in good health.

V is TRBV25-1 and J is TRBJ2-7, with 7 bases that match TRBD1. CDR3 length: 14 amino acids. Germline values: CDR1 MGHDK, CDR2 SYGVNS. J lost 1 base, V lost 7 bases, and 7 bases had no gene match. The CDR3 sequence: CASNPRGKSYEQYF. CDR3 nucleotide sequence: TGTGCCAGCAACCCCAGGGGGAAATCCTACGAGCAGTACTTC.

The chain carries TRBV5-1 and TRBJ1-4; D unresolved. The V gene lost 0 bases and the J gene lost 3 bases, with 12 bases spanning the gap. CDR1 and CDR2 (germline): SGHRS, YFSETQ. The CDR3 sequence is 16 residues long. The CDR3: CASSLGRSSANEKLFF. CDR3 nucleotide sequence: TGCGCCAGCAGCTTGGGTAGGAGCTCCGCTAATGAAAAACTGTTTTTT.

The CDR3 DNA follows: TGTGCCAGCAGTGAACCAGGGGAGGGCTACGAGCAGTACTTC. Protein product: CASSEPGEGYEQYF. The chain employs TRBV2 and TRBJ2-7; D possibly corresponds to TRBD2 (7 bases). There are 14 residues in the CDR3. Trimming pared 2 bases from V and 3 bases from J, leaving 11 bases between. Germline V CDR1 and CDR2: SNHLY, FYNNEI.

V usage is TRBV5-6 and J usage is TRBJ2-7; TRBD2 matches at 7 bases. CDR1 is SGHDT, CDR2 YYEEEE, per germline. The V segment lost 3 bases and the J segment 6 bases; nucleotides outside the gene matches: 12. This CDR3 comprises 15 residues. The CDR3 DNA sequence: TGTGCCAGCAGCTGGGGAACCGGGACTACCCGCGAGCAGTACTTC. Its translation: CASSWGTGTTREQYF.

This clonotype was detected only once. This could be a read error, since a much larger clone is one nucleotide away. The CDR3 region has the DNA TGCGCCAGCAGCGTGGCGCCCCAAGAGACCCAGTACTTC. This codes for CASSVAPQETQYF. The rearrangement uses TRBV5-1 and TRBJ2-5; D uncertain. The CDR3 loop spans 13 amino acids. Looked up from germline, CDR1 is SGHRS and CDR2 is YFSETQ. Trimming pared 4 bases from V and 1 base from J, leaving 8 bases between.